The rows below give T cell receptor beta chains drawn from one sample of a study of identical twins. TCRdb reanalysed the 5' RACE reads using MiXCR and keeps one entry per CDR3 protein. The sample yields around 480,000 distinct CDR3 sequences, approximately 15% seen once. These data were also filed under a second study, of yellow fever vaccine responses in identical twins.

The specimen sequenced was CD4+ T cells sorted from blood. These receptors were collected from a woman under 30 in good health. Both conserved end residues are part of each CDR3. D genes are given only for firm matches. Size values are once, few and many counts, or a class for expanded clones, and some rows have none.

CDR3 DNA | CDR3 protein | clone size | J gene | V gene | D gene
TGTGCCAGCAGCCCTTCTATCTACGAGCAGTACTTC | CASSPSIYEQYF | . | TRBJ2-7 | TRBV7-8 | .
TGTGCCAGCAGTTCAGAGTGGGGGGGACAAGGCTCCTACAATGAGCAGTTCTTC | CASSSEWGGQGSYNEQFF | few | TRBJ2-1 | TRBV11-1 | .
TGTGCCAGCAGCCAAGACTTGACTAGCACCTACGAGCAGTACTTC | CASSQDLTSTYEQYF | many | TRBJ2-7 | TRBV3-1 | TRBD2
TGCAGTGCAGCAGGGACAGGCACAGATACGCAGTATTTT | CSAAGTGTDTQYF | . | TRBJ2-3 | TRBV20-1 | TRBD1
TGTGCCAGCAGTGATGCCGGGACAGGGGATCGAGATACGCAGTATTTT | CASSDAGTGDRDTQYF | few | TRBJ2-3 | TRBV28 | TRBD1
TGCAGTGCTAGGGGACCAGGAGCGGGGGGGTTGGAGACCCAGTACTTC | CSARGPGAGGLETQYF | few | TRBJ2-5 | TRBV20-1 | TRBD2
TGTGCCAGCAGTGACCGGGACAGACAAGAGACCCAGTACTTC | CASSDRDRQETQYF | . | TRBJ2-5 | TRBV12-3/TRBV12-4 | TRBD1
TGCGCCAGCAGCCAGGAACCGGTGAACACTGAAGCTTTCTTT | CASSQEPVNTEAFF | few | TRBJ1-1 | TRBV5-1 | .
TGTGCCAGCAGTGGCACAGGGGTGGCTCAGCCCCAGCATTTT | CASSGTGVAQPQHF | . | TRBJ1-5 | TRBV6-1 | TRBD1
TGTGCCAGCAGCGGCCGACAGGGAATTTCCTACAATGAGCAGTTCTTC | CASSGRQGISYNEQFF | . | TRBJ2-1 | TRBV9 | TRBD1
TGTGCCAGCAGTTACTCACTCGGGACTAGCGGGTCCGGCTACAATGAGCAGTTCTTC | CASSYSLGTSGSGYNEQFF | few | TRBJ2-1 | TRBV6-2/TRBV6-3 | TRBD2
TGTGCCATCAGTGAGTCCCCTAGCGGGATGCTCACAGATACGCAGTATTTT | CAISESPSGMLTDTQYF | . | TRBJ2-3 | TRBV10-3 | TRBD2
TGTGCCAGTAGTATAGCCAGGACCGGGGAGCAGTACTTC | CASSIARTGEQYF | . | TRBJ2-7 | TRBV19 | .
TGTGCCAGCAGCTCTGAACAGGGGGCAGTCTATGGCTACACCTTC | CASSSEQGAVYGYTF | few | TRBJ1-2 | TRBV7-2 | TRBD1
TGTGCCATCAGTGGACAGTTGGGCGGATACAATGAGCAGTTCTTC | CAISGQLGGYNEQFF | . | TRBJ2-1 | TRBV10-3 | .
TGCGCCAGCAGTGTAATCGGGCCTGGGGCCAACGTCCTGACTTTC | CASSVIGPGANVLTF | few | TRBJ2-6 | TRBV10-2 | .
TGTGCCAGCAGCGCGACGGGGGAGACCCAGTACTTC | CASSATGETQYF | . | TRBJ2-5 | TRBV6-2/TRBV6-3 | .
TGTGCCAGCAGTTATGGGGGCGCTCCGTCCTACGAGCAGTACTTC | CASSYGGAPSYEQYF | few | TRBJ2-7 | TRBV6-2/TRBV6-3 | .
TGCAGTGCTGTCGATGAGGGACGGGGCTACACCTTC | CSAVDEGRGYTF | few | TRBJ1-2 | TRBV20-1 | .
TGTGCCAGCAGCTTAGTAGTACAGCCTTACAATCCCGGGGAGCTGTTTTTT | CASSLVVQPYNPGELFF | . | TRBJ2-2 | TRBV7-8 | .
TGTGCCAGTAGGACCGGGACTAGCGGGAGACCAGATACGCAGTATTTT | CASRTGTSGRPDTQYF | . | TRBJ2-3 | TRBV19 | TRBD2
TGCGCCAGCAGCTCAACAGGGGTCGTGAAAGAGACCCAGTACTTC | CASSSTGVVKETQYF | . | TRBJ2-5 | TRBV5-1 | TRBD1
TGCGCCAGCAGCTTCCAACCGAGCGCAGATACGCAGTATTTT | CASSFQPSADTQYF | few | TRBJ2-3 | TRBV5-1 | .
TGTGCCACCAGTGATTTCGGAGACAGGGGAAATGAGCAGTTCTTC | CATSDFGDRGNEQFF | . | TRBJ2-1 | TRBV24-1 | TRBD1
TGTGCCAGCAACCTAGCGGGGGGATACAATGAGCAGTTCTTC | CASNLAGGYNEQFF | . | TRBJ2-1 | TRBV12-3/TRBV12-4 | TRBD2
TGTGCCAGCAGCCAAGCGGGGGAGTACAATGAGCAGTTCTTC | CASSQAGEYNEQFF | . | TRBJ2-1 | TRBV3-1 | .
TGTGCCAGCTCACCACTCGGCGCTAGCGGGAGTTCTTCCTACGAGCAGTACTTC | CASSPLGASGSSSYEQYF | . | TRBJ2-7 | TRBV18 | TRBD2
TGTGCCAGCAGCTTACAGCAGGTGGTTTCCTACGAGCAGTACTTC | CASSLQQVVSYEQYF | few | TRBJ2-7 | TRBV11-2 | .
TGTGCCAGCAGCCAAGTTGGATTTCCCGGGGAGCTGTTTTTT | CASSQVGFPGELFF | . | TRBJ2-2 | TRBV3-1 | .
TGTGCCAGCAGTTTAGCATCTAGCGGGGGGGCCACCGGGGAGCTGTTTTTT | CASSLASSGGATGELFF | . | TRBJ2-2 | TRBV12-3/TRBV12-4 | TRBD2
TGTGCCATCAGTGAGAAGGCTAGCGGGGGGGCATATGAGCAGTTCTTC | CAISEKASGGAYEQFF | few | TRBJ2-1 | TRBV10-3 | TRBD2
TGTGCCAGCAGCTTAACCCACCACTACGAGCAGTACTTC | CASSLTHHYEQYF | few | TRBJ2-7 | TRBV7-2 | .
TGCGCCAGCAGCTTGGTGACAGGGGACCTCGCTGAAGCTTTCTTT | CASSLVTGDLAEAFF | few | TRBJ1-1 | TRBV5-1 | TRBD1
TGTGCCAGCAGCGGGGACCACGAGCAGTACTTC | CASSGDHEQYF | few | TRBJ2-7 | TRBV6-6 | .
TGTGCCAGCAGCTTATCCCCCAGTCAGCCCCAGCATTTT | CASSLSPSQPQHF | . | TRBJ1-5 | TRBV7-3 | .
TGTGCCACCAGTGACCCATCTCTAGGGACAAGGGGCAATGAGCAGTTCTTC | CATSDPSLGTRGNEQFF | few | TRBJ2-1 | TRBV24-1 | .
TGTGCCAGCAGTGACCGGCACCTTTTC | CASSDRHLF | . | TRBJ2-7 | TRBV6-1 | .
TGTGCCAGCAGTTTTAGCGGGGCCTTAGGGTCCTCCTACAATGAGCAGTTCTTC | CASSFSGALGSSYNEQFF | few | TRBJ2-1 | TRBV28 | TRBD2
TGCAGTGCTACTCAGGCGTACTCTGGAAACACCATATATTTT | CSATQAYSGNTIYF | . | TRBJ1-3 | TRBV20-1 | .
TGTGCCAGCAGCGTAGGACGGGACTCGACAGATACGCAGTATTTT | CASSVGRDSTDTQYF | . | TRBJ2-3 | TRBV9 | .
TGCAGTGCTAGTCCTCCGGACAGGGCTGTTACGCAGTATTTT | CSASPPDRAVTQYF | many | TRBJ2-3 | TRBV20-1 | TRBD1
TGCAGCGCTTGGACAGAACCGAACAATGAGCAGTTCTTC | CSAWTEPNNEQFF | few | TRBJ2-1 | TRBV29-1 | .
TGTGCCAGCTCACCTTTTATCAGAAGGAGAGATGAAAAACTGTTTTTT | CASSPFIRRRDEKLFF | . | TRBJ1-4 | TRBV18 | .
TGTGCCAGCAGCTTACTAGCGGGGGGCCTAGGCCTCTACAATGAGCAGTTCTTC | CASSLLAGGLGLYNEQFF | . | TRBJ2-1 | TRBV11-1 | TRBD2
TGCAGTGCTAGAGGGGAAGCGGGGCCAGACACCCAGTACTTC | CSARGEAGPDTQYF | few | TRBJ2-5 | TRBV20-1 | TRBD2